Listed below are T cell receptor beta chains from one sample, sequenced in a study of blood T cell repertoires in COVID-19. The table came from immunoSEQ multiplex PCR; TCRdb's copy has only in-frame clones and leaves some out. In the table there are 95,000 to 150,000 clones, under 85% of which are singletons. The sequenced sample was peripheral blood. Source of these receptors: a man in his fifties or sixties with acute or convalescent COVID-19. The conserved cysteine and the conserved F or W are not part of the CDR3 here.

TRBV4-2,TRBJ1-2,ASSPPGQGTGGYT
TRBV5-1,TRBJ2-7,ASSEYRLAGSGEQY
TRBV2,TRBJ2-7,ASVSGLVGGYEQY
TRBV18,TRBJ2-7,ASSPGTQSYEQY
TRBV27,TRBJ1-6,ASSPTGTEIGPLH
TRBV5-1,TRBJ1-2,ASSLAAGGSGYT
TRBV5-1,TRBJ1-3,ASSRETGGKTGNTIY
TRBV19,TRBJ2-1,ASQARGGRGGSYNEQF
TRBV5-1,TRBJ2-2,ASLLGATGELF
TRBV30,TRBJ1-4,ACRGSYNEKLF
TRBV28,TRBJ1-6,ASSRTGAFDSPLH